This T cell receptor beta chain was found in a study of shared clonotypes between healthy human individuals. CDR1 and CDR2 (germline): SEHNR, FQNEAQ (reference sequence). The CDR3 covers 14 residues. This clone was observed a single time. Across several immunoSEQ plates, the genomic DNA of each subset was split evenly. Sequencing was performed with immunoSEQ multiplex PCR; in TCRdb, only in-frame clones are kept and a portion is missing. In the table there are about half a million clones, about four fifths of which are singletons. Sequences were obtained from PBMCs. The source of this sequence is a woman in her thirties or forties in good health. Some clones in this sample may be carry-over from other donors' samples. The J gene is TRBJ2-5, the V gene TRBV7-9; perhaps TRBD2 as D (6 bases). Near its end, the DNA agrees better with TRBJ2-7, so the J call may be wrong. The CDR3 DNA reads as TGTGCCAGCAGCTTAGGTCTAGGAGGGTACGAGCAGTACTTC. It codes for CASSLGLGGYEQYF.